These T cell receptor beta chains were read from a single sample in a study of shared clonotypes between healthy human individuals. Profiling relied on immunoSEQ multiplex PCR, and the TCRdb table lists in-frame clones only, not all of them. The table shows a few million clones, with 93% occurring only once. The sequenced sample was naive CD4+ T cells from PBMCs. The receptors derive from a man younger than 35 in good health. Some clones in this sample may be carry-over from other donors' samples. Each CDR3 is given without its conserved first and last residue. Each record gives: CDR3 protein, J gene, V gene.

CDR3 protein: ASSTRMDREGPGPSGNTIY
J gene: TRBJ1-3
V gene: TRBV21-1

CDR3 protein: ASVPNRVWGGYT
J gene: TRBJ1-2
V gene: TRBV6-1

CDR3 protein: ASSRTGEGYTEKLF
J gene: TRBJ1-4
V gene: TRBV18

CDR3 protein: ASSPDRGQETQY
J gene: TRBJ2-5
V gene: TRBV10-1

CDR3 protein: ASSYNRVPTYEQY
J gene: TRBJ2-7
V gene: TRBV6-5

CDR3 protein: ASSLRSWDTYQETQY
J gene: TRBJ2-5
V gene: TRBV7-2

CDR3 protein: ASSQINYGYT
J gene: TRBJ1-2
V gene: TRBV6-1

CDR3 protein: ASSGGRVGDTQY
J gene: TRBJ2-3
V gene: TRBV2

CDR3 protein: ASSVESDYGQPQH
J gene: TRBJ1-5
V gene: TRBV9

CDR3 protein: SGGQGDNYGYT
J gene: TRBJ1-2
V gene: TRBV29-1

CDR3 protein: ASSIEMNTEAF
J gene: TRBJ1-1
V gene: TRBV2

CDR3 protein: SVEFLAGGRDTQY
J gene: TRBJ2-3
V gene: TRBV29-1

CDR3 protein: ASSRRTSGSYNEQF
J gene: TRBJ2-1
V gene: TRBV7-9

CDR3 protein: ASSEGTPWVQY
J gene: TRBJ2-7
V gene: TRBV18

CDR3 protein: ASSSRATSGNTIY
J gene: TRBJ1-3
V gene: TRBV7-2

CDR3 protein: ASSEGTGRETQY
J gene: TRBJ2-5
V gene: TRBV2

CDR3 protein: ASSLGMGQSNTEAF
J gene: TRBJ1-1
V gene: TRBV28

CDR3 protein: ASSGAGSQPQH
J gene: TRBJ1-5
V gene: TRBV25-1

CDR3 protein: ASSPTTGSLEQY
J gene: TRBJ2-7
V gene: TRBV18

CDR3 protein: ASTPRGQGFYEQF
J gene: TRBJ2-1
V gene: TRBV19

CDR3 protein: ASSYLGWGRETQY
J gene: TRBJ2-5
V gene: TRBV6-6

CDR3 protein: ASSPQVTGGTTEAF
J gene: TRBJ1-1
V gene: TRBV18

CDR3 protein: ASSEGQGGRTQY
J gene: TRBJ2-5
V gene: TRBV2

CDR3 protein: ASSQPGFEQY
J gene: TRBJ2-7
V gene: TRBV5-1

CDR3 protein: ASSWDRDGTEAF
J gene: TRBJ1-1
V gene: TRBV7-8

CDR3 protein: ASSLRAGGTDTQY
J gene: TRBJ2-3
V gene: TRBV5-1

CDR3 protein: ASRRLAGVQWGDEQY
J gene: TRBJ2-7
V gene: TRBV4-1

CDR3 protein: AISAYREDGYT
J gene: TRBJ1-2
V gene: TRBV10-3

CDR3 protein: ASSGTSGSYEQY
J gene: TRBJ2-7
V gene: TRBV5-1

CDR3 protein: ATSRALDRSTEAF
J gene: TRBJ1-1
V gene: TRBV15

CDR3 protein: ASRSRGGTYEQY
J gene: TRBJ2-7
V gene: TRBV11-2

CDR3 protein: AWSVPDRGLTEAF
J gene: TRBJ1-1
V gene: TRBV30

CDR3 protein: ASQTGGPQPSSYNEQF
J gene: TRBJ2-1
V gene: TRBV5-4

CDR3 protein: SVPRYEQY
J gene: TRBJ2-7
V gene: TRBV20-1

CDR3 protein: ASSLDGRGDQPQH
J gene: TRBJ1-5
V gene: TRBV28

CDR3 protein: ASSLVGAPVNNEQF
J gene: TRBJ2-1
V gene: TRBV5-1

CDR3 protein: SVDKGGETQY
J gene: TRBJ2-5
V gene: TRBV29-1

CDR3 protein: ASSKEAGGVYEQY
J gene: TRBJ2-7
V gene: TRBV7-8

CDR3 protein: ASRGSGRTPYEQY
J gene: TRBJ2-7
V gene: TRBV6-1

CDR3 protein: ASSLEGSGTEAF
J gene: TRBJ1-1
V gene: TRBV5-1

CDR3 protein: ASSFAGTVYEQY
J gene: TRBJ2-7
V gene: TRBV5-1

CDR3 protein: AWSQQGGGNIQY
J gene: TRBJ2-4
V gene: TRBV30